Shown below are 18 T cell receptor beta chains from a single sample sequenced in a study of Ad26.COV2.S vaccination and SARS-CoV-2 variants. Libraries were prepared by immunoSEQ multiplex PCR; TCRdb keeps only in-frame clonotypes and omits some of them. The sample records hundreds of thousands of clones, 92% being singletons. This specimen was peripheral blood, taken after recovery from COVID-19. The source is a human donor who had recovered from COVID-19.

This sequence joins TRBV21-1 and TRBJ2-2; the D call TRBD1 from the table was never checked on the DNA. TRBV21-1 is labeled a pseudogene. The CDR3 spans 20 residues. The CDR3 sequence is CASSKESLATGEDNTGELFF. The CDR3 DNA sequence: TGTGCCAGCAGCAAAGAGTCCCTTGCGACAGGGGAGGACAACACCGGGGAGCTGTTTTTT.

This clone was observed a handful of times. The chain employs TRBV5-4 and TRBJ1-2, with 11 bases identical to TRBD1. This CDR3 spans 15 amino acids. V dropped 3 bases and J dropped 4; count of bases not matched to a gene: 5. Germline loops: CDR1 SGHNT, CDR2 YYREEE (reference sequence). CDR3 sequence (DNA): TGTGCCAGCAGCTCGCAAGGGACAGGGGGCTATGGCTACACCTTC. Translation: CASSSQGTGGYGYTF.

In this sample, this clone turned up once. This chain connects TRBV7-6 to TRBJ2-5, with 8 bases lining up with TRBD1. The V gene end was trimmed by 5 bases and the J gene end by 3 bases; junction bases not matched to a gene: 11. The length of the CDR3 is 16 residues. Germline CDR1 reads SGHVS; CDR2 reads FNYEAQ. CDR3 loop: CASSEFLRGREETQYF. The CDR3 DNA reads TGTGCCAGCAGCGAATTTCTCAGGGGGCGTGAAGAGACCCAGTACTTC.

This chain links TRBV11-2 with TRBJ2-7; no reliable D call. This CDR3 is 16 amino acids long. Germline lookup yields CDR1 SGHAT and CDR2 FQNNGV. V shed 1 base and J shed 4 bases, with 17 bases lying between them. This chain's CDR3 is CASSLGGPTAVYEQYF. The CDR3 DNA reads TGTGCCAGCAGCTTAGGAGGACCTACGGCGGTTTACGAGCAGTACTTC.

Only one count was recorded for this clone. At the DNA level, this CDR3 is encoded by other sequences in the same sample as well. The J gene is TRBJ1-2, the V gene TRBV12-3 or TRBV12-4; TRBD1 is a possible D gene (6 bases). The CDR3 covers 13 residues. V lost 6 bases, J lost 4 bases, and 12 bases lay in between. CDR3 sequence reads: CASSRTGSYGYTF. Here the CDR3 DNA reads TGTGCCAGCAGCCGCACAGGGAGCTATGGCTACACCTTC.

The chain recombines TRBV7-2 with TRBJ2-7; 7 bases agree with TRBD2. This CDR3 is built from 15 residues. V was pared by 1 base and J by 0 bases, with 3 bases of the junction left unmatched. The germline V gene has CDR1 SGHTA and CDR2 FQGNSA. The CDR3 protein is CASSLVWTSSYEQYF. CDR3 in DNA: TGTGCCAGCAGCTTAGTGTGGACTAGCTCCTACGAGCAGTACTTC.

The CDR3: CASSQRGFKDGYTF. The CDR3 DNA sequence: TGTGCCAGCAGCCAACGAGGGTTTAAGGATGGCTACACCTTC. The chain combines TRBV3-1 (or the pseudogene TRBV3-2) with TRBJ1-2; no firm D call. V was pared by 2 bases and J by 6 bases, with 13 bases between. The CDR3 covers 14 residues. CDR1 is LGHDT and CDR2 is YNNKEL in the germline V gene (reference sequence).

The chain has TRBV9 and TRBJ1-1; 8 bases are shared with TRBD1. CDR3 size: 15 residues. V trimming: 6 bases; J trimming: 2 bases; junction bases outside the gene matches: 9. The germline gives CDR1 SGDLS, CDR2 YYNGEE. The CDR3 protein is CASNPTGADNTEAFF. DNA for the CDR3: TGTGCCAGCAACCCGACAGGGGCGGATAACACTGAAGCTTTCTTT.

The chain has TRBV9 and TRBJ2-2, with TRBD2 identical over 8 bases. In germline, CDR1 is SGDLS, CDR2 YYNGEE. Trimming cost V 4 bases and J 4 bases; bases outside gene matches: 9. The length of the CDR3 is 16 residues. The CDR3 region is CASSYQAGEPTGELFF. In DNA form, the CDR3 reads TGTGCCAGCAGCTACCAAGCGGGGGAGCCCACCGGGGAGCTGTTTTTT.

This clone was detected only once. The rearrangement uses TRBV21-1 and TRBJ2-1. TRBV21-1 is a known pseudogene. This CDR3 region has 16 residues. The DNA of the CDR3 is TGTGCCAGCACCATCGTGGGAACAAGCTCCTACAATGAGCAGTTCTTC. Protein sequence: CASTIVGTSSYNEQFF.

The rearrangement uses TRBV5-1 and TRBJ1-1; 8 bases agree with TRBD1. Germline CDR1 SGHRS, CDR2 YFSETQ. J lost 0 bases, V lost 5 bases, and 15 bases had no gene match. This CDR3 has 18 amino acids. CDR3 residues: CASRHGGWDRSMNTEAFF. Written as DNA, the CDR3 is TGCGCCAGCAGACACGGGGGCTGGGACAGGAGTATGAACACTGAAGCTTTCTTT.

V usage is TRBV6-1 and J usage is TRBJ2-7, with a tentative D call TRBD2 (6 bases). The V gene's germline CDR1 is MNHNS and CDR2 SASEGT. V lost 2 bases to trimming and J lost 3 bases, with 20 bases between them. This CDR3 is 17 amino acids long. This chain's CDR3 is CASSETAGIGDSYEQYF. CDR3 in DNA: TGTGCCAGCAGTGAAACGGCGGGAATCGGAGACAGCTACGAGCAGTACTTC.

V gene TRBV2 combines with J gene TRBJ2-1; D is uncertain. Trimming pared 7 bases from V and 9 bases from J, leaving 19 bases between. The CDR3 has 14 residues. Per germline, CDR1 SNHLY and CDR2 FYNNEI. The CDR3 sequence is CASTRRRPPGEQFF. CDR3 DNA: TGTGCCAGCACGCGCCGGAGACCACCGGGTGAGCAGTTCTTC.

The chain couples TRBV4-3 to TRBJ2-5; 9 positions agree with TRBD1. The length of the CDR3 is 15 residues. Germline V CDR1 and CDR2: LGHNA, YSLEER. Trimming removed 2 bases from V and 4 bases from J; junction bases left unmatched: 5. The CDR3 reads CASSQQDRGVETQYF. The CDR3, as DNA: TGCGCCAGCAGCCAACAGGACAGGGGTGTAGAGACCCAGTACTTC.

This clone was seen only once. The rearrangement uses TRBV7-8 and TRBJ1-1; no clear D. Between the trimmed V and J ends, which lost 3 bases and 3 bases, there was a span of 11 bases. Per the germline V gene, CDR1 is SGHVS and CDR2 is FQNEAQ. CDR3 length equals 14 residues. The CDR3 coding sequence is TGTGCCAGCAGCTTGGCCACATGGGACACTGAAGCTTTCTTT. This encodes CASSLATWDTEAFF. The complete variable domain, with remaining parts taken from reference TRBV7-8 and TRBJ1-1, reads GAGVSQSPRYKVAKRGQDVALRCDPISGHVSLFWYQQALGQGPEFLTYFQNEAQLDKSGLPSDRFFAERPEGSVSTLKIQRTQQEDSAVYLCASSLATWDTEAFFGQGTRLTVV.

This rearrangement joins TRBV3-1 (or the pseudogene TRBV3-2) to TRBJ1-4; 7 positions match TRBD1. Germline values: CDR1 LGHDT, CDR2 YNNKEL (reference sequence). V shed 4 bases, J shed 5 bases, and the junction held 7 bases outside the gene matches. The CDR3 has 15 amino acids. CDR3 residues: CASSRQGSENEKLFF. The CDR3 DNA sequence: TGTGCCAGCAGCCGACAGGGCTCCGAAAATGAAAAACTGTTTTTT.

The CDR3 here is CASREQGSSGNTIYF. The CDR3 nucleotides read TGTGCCAGCAGGGAACAGGGATCTTCTGGAAACACCATATATTTT. The chain employs TRBV28 and TRBJ1-3; D may be TRBD1 (6 bases). Germline assignment: CDR1 MDHEN and CDR2 SYDVKM. The CDR3 consists of 15 residues. Trimming cost V 6 bases and J 1 base, with 13 bases left between them.

The rearrangement joins TRBV5-1 to TRBJ2-7, with D perhaps TRBD1 (5 bases). Germline loops: CDR1 SGHRS, CDR2 YFSETQ. Trimming pared 7 bases from V and 2 bases from J, leaving 13 bases between. This CDR3 region has 13 residues. Here the CDR3 reads CASGVTGTYEQYF. CDR3 in DNA: TGCGCCAGCGGCGTTACAGGAACCTACGAGCAGTACTTC.